This TCR beta chain was obtained from a study of CD8 T cells in ankylosing spondylitis. TCRdb re-analysed the 5' RACE reads in MiXCR, keeping a single row per CDR3 protein. The table records approximately 300,000 distinct CDR3 sequences, around 20% of them present only once. Germline V gives CDR1 SGHRS, CDR2 YFSETQ. This CDR3 comprises 14 residues. V gave up 4 bases and J gave up 5 bases; unmatched junction bases: 7. The chain is built from TRBV5-1 and TRBJ1-1; 8 positions agree with TRBD1. This TCR was recovered from a male donor with ankylosing spondylitis or in good health (not recorded which). The material sequenced was blood, either unsorted or a sorted T cell fraction (not recorded which). The CDR3 bases are TGCGCCAGCAGCCAAGACAGGGGTTCGACTGAAGCTTTCTTT. Residues: CASSQDRGSTEAFF.